A selection of T cell receptor beta chains follows, all from one sample in a study of a mutant IDH1 vaccine in newly diagnosed glioma. Produced via immunoSEQ multiplex PCR; TCRdb's table is partial and in-frame only. The sample has approximately 61,000 clones, roughly 80% seen once. These receptors' targets are unknown. The material was PBMCs, obtained from a glioma patient whose treatment included an IDH1 peptide vaccine. These receptors were taken from a man in his forties with glioma. CDR3s include the opening cysteine and the closing phenylalanine or tryptophan. D genes are given only for firm matches. Only part of the rows carry a size: once, few, many, or a class if the clone is expanded.

v_gene	j_gene	d_gene	abundance	CDR3aa	CDR3nt
TRBV7-2	TRBJ2-3	-	-	CASSLSSVGRGTDTQYF	TGTGCCAGCAGCTTATCTAGCGTCGGCAGGGGCACAGATACGCAGTATTTT
TRBV7-2	TRBJ2-7	-	once	CASSLSAGSRSYEQYF	TGTGCCAGCAGCCTCTCTGCAGGTTCCCGCTCCTACGAGCAGTACTTC
TRBV5-5	TRBJ2-5	TRBD2	-	CASSSRTSGGQETQYF	TGTGCCAGCAGCTCTCGGACTAGCGGGGGGCAAGAGACCCAGTACTTC
TRBV28	TRBJ2-4	-	-	CASKKNIQYF	TGTGCCAGCAAGAAAAACATTCAGTACTTC
TRBV9	TRBJ2-1	TRBD2	-	CASSDSSGRPYEQFF	TGTGCCAGCAGCGACTCTAGCGGGAGACCCTATGAGCAGTTCTTC
TRBV30	TRBJ1-5	TRBD1	-	CAYDPGGERISQPQHF	TGTGCCTACGACCCAGGGGGCGAACGTATTTCGCAGCCCCAGCATTTT
TRBV5-1	TRBJ1-2	TRBD1	-	CASSLGQGVPQDGYTF	TGCGCCAGCAGCTTGGGACAGGGGGTCCCCCAGGATGGCTACACCTTC
TRBV12-2	TRBJ2-5	-	-	CASRLGLVGQETQYF	TGTGCAAGTCGCTTAGGACTAGTCGGCCAAGAGACCCAGTACTTC
TRBV7-2	TRBJ2-3	TRBD2	-	CASSLRLAGLTDTQYF	TGTGCCAGCAGCCTCCGACTAGCGGGCCTCACAGATACGCAGTATTTT
TRBV5-4	TRBJ1-2	-	-	CASSQEGQWEGYTF	TGTGCCAGCAGCCAGGAAGGACAGTGGGAGGGCTACACCTTC
TRBV4-3	TRBJ2-6	-	-	CASSQTAAGANVLTF	TGCGCCAGCAGCCAGACAGCTGCCGGGGCCAACGTCCTGACTTTC
TRBV7-2	TRBJ2-4	-	-	CASSFGQTRDIQYF	TGTGCCAGCAGCTTTGGACAGACGAGGGACATTCAGTACTTC
TRBV7-2	TRBJ2-5	-	-	CASSLYRRGETQYF	TGTGCCAGCAGCTTATACAGGAGGGGAGAGACCCAGTACTTC
TRBV7-2	TRBJ1-2	TRBD1	-	CASSPSGQNYGYTF	TGTGCCAGCAGCCCCTCGGGACAGAATTATGGCTACACCTTC
TRBV9	TRBJ2-2	TRBD1	-	CASSLTPGTGDVGELFF	TGTGCCAGCAGCTTAACTCCCGGGACAGGGGACGTCGGGGAGCTGTTTTTT
TRBV7-9	TRBJ2-7	TRBD1	once	CASSLALTGTGNLREQYF	TGTGCCAGCAGCTTAGCGCTAACCGGGACAGGGAATCTGCGCGAGCAGTACTTC
TRBV27	TRBJ2-1	-	once	CASSWSIYNEQFF	TGTGCCAGCAGTTGGTCCATATACAATGAGCAGTTCTTC
TRBV9	TRBJ1-4	-	few	CASSVDVPGEKLFF	TGTGCCAGCAGCGTAGATGTGCCGGGGGAAAAACTGTTTTTT
TRBV7-9	TRBJ1-1	-	-	CASSRGENTEAFF	TGTGCCAGCAGCCGAGGTGAGAACACTGAAGCTTTCTTT
TRBV5-1	TRBJ1-1	-	few	CASSLAPNSGRAAFF	TGCGCCAGCAGCTTGGCCCCGAATTCAGGGAGGGCGGCTTTCTTT
TRBV7-6	TRBJ2-4	-	-	CASSLDQGLAKNIQYF	TGTGCCAGCAGCTTAGATCAGGGCCTAGCCAAAAACATTCAGTACTTC
TRBV18	TRBJ2-7	TRBD1	-	CASSQSGTAYEQYF	TGTGCCAGCTCACAATCCGGGACAGCCTACGAGCAGTACTTC
TRBV11-3	TRBJ2-2	-	-	CASSHQSFRGTGELFF	TGTGCCAGCAGCCATCAATCCTTCAGGGGAACCGGGGAGCTGTTTTTT
TRBV5-1	TRBJ1-1	-	-	CASSAGVNPEAFF	TGCGCCAGCAGCGCGGGGGTCAACCCTGAAGCTTTCTTT
TRBV29-1	TRBJ1-2	TRBD1	once	CSVEDREVYGYTF	TGCAGCGTTGAGGACAGGGAGGTTTATGGCTACACCTTC
TRBV7-9	TRBJ2-5	TRBD2	-	CASRKAGGQETQYF	TGTGCCAGCAGGAAAGCGGGGGGGCAAGAGACCCAGTACTTC
TRBV23-1	TRBJ1-1	-	-	CASSHGGGLRTEAFF	TGCGCCAGCAGTCACGGCGGGGGACTCCGCACTGAAGCTTTCTTT
TRBV10-3	TRBJ2-3	-	once	CAIGGLLDTQYF	TGTGCCATCGGGGGACTGTTAGATACGCAGTATTTT
TRBV19	TRBJ2-3	-	-	CASSVDGTDTQYF	TGTGCCAGTAGTGTGGACGGCACAGATACGCAGTATTTT
TRBV14	TRBJ1-4	-	few	CASSQIGLRGEKLFF	TGTGCCAGCAGCCAGATTGGGCTGCGAGGGGAAAAACTGTTTTTT
TRBV19	TRBJ2-5	-	-	CASRGGGGGAETQYF	TGTGCCAGTAGGGGAGGTGGAGGGGGCGCGGAGACCCAGTACTTC
TRBV6-1	TRBJ2-6	-	-	CASSERAGAGANVLTF	TGTGCCAGCAGTGAAAGAGCAGGGGCTGGGGCCAACGTCCTGACTTTC
TRBV9	TRBJ2-1	TRBD2	-	CASSASGTYNEQFF	TGTGCCAGCAGCGCTAGCGGGACCTACAATGAGCAGTTCTTC
TRBV19	TRBJ1-5	-	once	CASSPGPLTDSNQPQHF	TGTGCCAGTAGTCCGGGACCTTTGACAGACAGCAATCAGCCCCAGCATTTT
TRBV19	TRBJ1-5	-	-	CASNPRDINQPQHF	TGTGCCAGTAATCCCCGGGACATCAATCAGCCCCAGCATTTT
TRBV19	TRBJ1-1	TRBD1	-	CASMHRGPSEAFF	TGTGCCAGTATGCACAGGGGCCCCAGTGAAGCTTTCTTT
TRBV30	TRBJ1-3	-	many	CAWSRGNTIYF	TGTGCCTGGAGCCGGGGAAACACCATATATTTT
TRBV28	TRBJ1-5	-	-	CASSLSQGSNQPQHF	TGTGCCAGCAGTTTATCACAGGGTAGCAATCAGCCCCAGCATTTT
TRBV18	TRBJ1-5	TRBD1	-	CASSPGTVGQRNQPQHF	TGTGCCAGCTCACCAGGGACAGTCGGGCAGCGCAATCAGCCCCAGCATTTT
TRBV7-2	TRBJ2-7	-	once	CASSLVGGSFPQYF	TGTGCCAGCAGCTTAGTTGGGGGGAGTTTCCCCCAGTACTTC
TRBV7-2	TRBJ2-7	TRBD2	-	CASSVPGLAAYEQYF	TGTGCCAGCAGCGTTCCGGGACTAGCGGCCTACGAGCAGTACTTC
TRBV19	TRBJ1-4	-	-	CASNFPTTTNEKLFF	TGTGCCAGTAATTTCCCGACTACAACTAATGAAAAACTGTTTTTT
TRBV6-5	TRBJ2-1	-	-	CASRSLGAYNEQFF	TGTGCCAGCAGATCACTCGGGGCCTACAATGAGCAGTTCTTC
TRBV30	TRBJ1-1	-	few	CAWRTWKAGRTEAFF	TGTGCCTGGAGAACCTGGAAAGCAGGCAGAACTGAAGCTTTCTTT
TRBV7-2	TRBJ2-5	-	-	CASSLVREETQYF	TGTGCCAGCAGCTTAGTCAGGGAAGAGACCCAGTACTTC
TRBV19	TRBJ2-3	TRBD1	-	CASSAPNAGTVTDTQYF	TGTGCCAGTAGTGCTCCCAATGCCGGGACAGTCACAGATACGCAGTATTTT
TRBV29-1	TRBJ1-2	TRBD1	few	CSVAILGQGAGGYTF	TGCAGCGTTGCAATTTTAGGACAGGGGGCGGGAGGCTACACCTTC
TRBV19	TRBJ2-5	-	once	CASSAGRIKQETQYF	TGTGCCAGTAGTGCGGGACGGATAAAGCAAGAGACCCAGTACTTC